The rows below give T cell receptor beta chains drawn from one sample of a study of early T cells in non-severe SARS-CoV-2 infection. Via MiXCR, TCRdb re-called the 5' RACE reads, giving one row per CDR3 protein. The table shows 55,000 to 70,000 distinct CDR3 sequences, with about a tenth occurring only once. The sequenced sample was whole blood. Receptors were obtained from an adult who was a healthcare worker with PCR-confirmed SARS-CoV-2 infection or an uninfected control (not recorded which). Each CDR3 is given with its conserved first and last residue. Fields, in order: J gene, clone size, V gene, CDR3 length, CDR3 protein. Where a row states a size, it is once, few, many or the class of an expanded clone; other rows omit it.

TRBJ2-1	many	TRBV27	18	CASSLYGKASAPYNEQFF
TRBJ2-5	few	TRBV10-3	13	CAISGSSSETQYF
TRBJ2-1	few	TRBV5-5	15	CASSILAGRYNEQFF
TRBJ2-7	-	TRBV7-9	14	CASSPSGGFYEQYF
TRBJ2-6	many	TRBV29-1	14	CSVGDSSGANVLTF
TRBJ2-1	-	TRBV6-2/TRBV6-3	16	CATRDRGASSYNEQFF
TRBJ1-1	-	TRBV20-1	14	CSAFFRDQNTEAFF
TRBJ2-7	-	TRBV4-1	13	CASSQGLVYEQYF
TRBJ2-3	-	TRBV10-3	16	CAIRGRAGPITDTQYF
TRBJ2-7	few	TRBV20-1	13	CSGSRGPAYEQYF
TRBJ2-7	few	TRBV7-2	12	CASSNDRYEQYF
TRBJ1-6	-	TRBV27	15	CASSLDRTYNSPLHF
TRBJ2-7	few	TRBV20-1	16	CSARDSRGLAVYEQYF
TRBJ2-2	many	TRBV2	14	CASSESSNTGELFF
TRBJ1-1	few	TRBV6-6	11	CASNNPSQAFF
TRBJ2-7	-	TRBV20-1	12	CSASIASYEQYF
TRBJ2-7	-	TRBV2	13	CASRLEVDYEQYF
TRBJ2-7	few	TRBV6-2/TRBV6-3	14	CASTVTSASYEQYF
TRBJ1-2	many	TRBV12-3/TRBV12-4	13	CASSLGQQHGYTF
TRBJ1-1	-	TRBV5-5	14	CASSPPSSGEEAFF
TRBJ2-1	-	TRBV29-1	11	CSVQGPNEQFF
TRBJ1-4	many	TRBV29-1	13	CSGAGATNEKLFF
TRBJ2-1	-	TRBV5-1	16	CASSYPLAESYNEQFF
TRBJ2-7	few	TRBV4-1	15	CASSQAPGLQYEQYF
TRBJ2-5	few	TRBV29-1	14	CSVDPTGLGETQYF
TRBJ2-1	many	TRBV18	15	CASSPGSGGYNEQFF
TRBJ2-3	-	TRBV5-4	14	CASSPAEGTDTQYF
TRBJ2-7	-	TRBV20-1	15	CSARGRRQGSYEQYF
TRBJ2-1	few	TRBV4-1	14	CASSRAGNYNEQFF
TRBJ1-5	-	TRBV12-3/TRBV12-4	13	CASSWGELQPQHF
TRBJ2-2	-	TRBV30	13	CAWSVRDTGELFF
TRBJ2-7	-	TRBV28	14	CASQQRGHTYEQYF
TRBJ2-7	-	TRBV28	10	CASSGREQYF
TRBJ2-7	-	TRBV20-1	14	CSARGDRGPYEQYF
TRBJ1-1	-	TRBV3-1	14	CASSQGGTHTEAFF
TRBJ1-1	-	TRBV12-3/TRBV12-4	12	CASSPQGTEAFF
TRBJ1-2	-	TRBV2	15	CASSSPPAGNYGYTF
TRBJ1-1	few	TRBV30	14	CAWRVPQGTTEAFF
TRBJ2-1	few	TRBV5-4	11	CASSLDAEQFF
TRBJ2-7	many	TRBV28	11	CASSLAVRLYF
TRBJ2-2	few	TRBV2	12	CASTGDVGELFF
TRBJ2-7	many	TRBV20-1	17	CSAGRPQRLAGSYEQYF
TRBJ2-1	-	TRBV4-3	17	CASSPQSGRAIYNEQFF
TRBJ2-2	-	TRBV7-9	14	CASSLEGSTGELFF
TRBJ2-3	-	TRBV20-1	15	CSASVSSGYTDTQYF
TRBJ2-6	few	TRBV20-1	15	CSAGQPISGANVLTF
TRBJ2-3	-	TRBV11-3	17	CASSLGRRDSSTDTQYF
TRBJ1-1	many	TRBV25-1	11	CASSELGRAFF
TRBJ2-1	-	TRBV19	16	CASSIERTSGTNEQFF
TRBJ2-1	many	TRBV11-2	16	CASSLISGRPNNEQFF
TRBJ2-7	few	TRBV7-9	13	CASSLAKGSEQYF